This T cell receptor beta chain was recorded in a study of T cell changes during pregnancy in multiple sclerosis. Germline loops: CDR1 GTSNPN, CDR2 SVGIG (reference sequence). This CDR3 contains 14 residues. Trimming stripped 4 bases from V and 7 bases from J, with 14 bases between. Some clones are missing from TCRdb's copy, which holds only in-frame ones; the method was immunoSEQ multiplex PCR. Of 70,000 to 80,000 clones listed, approximately 86% are singletons. The J gene is TRBJ1-6, the V gene TRBV30; unclear D gene. This clonotype was sampled from a female donor with multiple sclerosis, enrolled in a pregnancy study. The sequencing used peripheral blood, collected before pregnancy. The chain's CDR3 is CAWMGKGRNSPLHF. The CDR3 DNA is TGTGCCTGGATGGGAAAAGGGAGGAATTCACCCCTCCACTTT.